A few counts support the clone carrying this TCR beta chain. Its antigen remains unidentified. This entry is derived from a study of T-cell memory formation after mild COVID-19. Overall study context: Clustering of TCRs was largely donor specific.

TCRdb redid the calling of the 5' RACE reads with MiXCR, one entry per CDR3 protein. The sample records about 560,000 distinct CDR3 sequences, about a sixth being singletons. Whole-study findings and limits: A second wave of clones peaked on day 37, and their SARS-CoV-2 specificity went unconfirmed. Cross-reactive memory seemingly joined, as some responding clones were found in pre-infection memory.

CDR1 is LNHNV, CDR2 YYDKDF, per germline (reference sequence). This CDR3 has 16 residues. J was trimmed by 7 bases and V by 4 bases; bases with no gene match: 9. The receptor was derived from an adult woman who had mild COVID-19 (a few samples of this study predate the infection). Cell type and time point are not known. The sequencing input was PBMCs or a T cell subset sorted from them (not recorded which). V usage is TRBV15 and J usage is TRBJ2-1; 11 bases are shared with TRBD2. The CDR3 loop reads CATSIKGLAAGNEQFF. The CDR3 bases are TGTGCCACCAGCATAAAGGGACTAGCGGCTGGTAATGAGCAGTTCTTC.